The 16 T cell receptor beta chains listed next were all sequenced from one sample in a study of T cells in women clearing cervical HPV infection (dated by TCRdb to the late 2010s). Library creation used the immunoSEQ multiplex PCR assay. Here the immuneACCESS table is served through TCRdb, limited to in-frame sequences with V and J called. Missing clones are a known gap in these copies; in checked studies unresolved V genes cover under half, and the rest lacks a known reason. This sample's clone table shows 36,000 or so clones. Of the sample, 1.5% to 2% falls within the top ten clones. The sample was blood buffy coat. The receptor source for this set is a woman between 18 and 75 years old with a cervical HPV16 infection that either progressed to CIN3+ or cleared (not recorded which).

A remark on this clone: With the read ending 3 residues before the CDR3 end, the germline J gene is used to fill in that end. V usage is TRBV19 and J usage is TRBJ2-2, with D perhaps TRBD1 (6 bases). V lost 4 bases to trimming and J lost 8 bases, with 11 bases between them. The CDR3 covers 13 residues. The germline gives CDR1 LNHDA, CDR2 SQIVND (reference sequence). The CDR3 is CASSTRGSGELFF. Partial CDR3 DNA: TGTGCCAGTAGTACTAGGGGGTCAGGGGAG.

To note about this clone: The CDR3 is cut off 3 residues early in the read; its end comes from the germline J gene. The chain combines TRBV19 with TRBJ1-2; unclear D gene. The CDR3 length is 15 residues. The V end was cut by 5 bases, the J end by 2 bases, with 15 bases between. Germline V CDR1 and CDR2: LNHDA, SQIVND (reference sequence). The CDR3 is CASSLGPERNYGYTF. The CDR3 bases that were read are TGTGCCAGTAGTCTTGGCCCCGAACGAAACTATGGC.

A note on this clone: The read comes to an end 3 residues before the CDR3 does, leaving the germline J gene to fill in the end. The rearrangement joins TRBV19 to TRBJ1-3; weak D call: TRBD1 (6 bases). Germline-derived CDR1 and CDR2 are LNHDA and SQIVND (reference sequence). This CDR3 contains 19 residues. Trimming took 7 bases from V and 2 from J, leaving 27 bases between them. The CDR3: CASTTGRWGGRNAGNTIYF. The sequenced part of the CDR3 DNA is TGTGCCAGTACCACAGGGCGGTGGGGGGGGCGAAACGCTGGAAACACC.

As concerns this clone: The read ends 3 residues shy of where the CDR3 ends; the end is completed using the germline J gene. The chain is built from TRBV7-2 and TRBJ1-2; a weak D match, TRBD1 (6 bases). V dropped 1 base and J dropped 5 bases, with 14 bases sitting between them. Looked up from germline, CDR1 is SGHTA and CDR2 is FQGNSA. This CDR3 comprises 15 residues. The CDR3 loop reads CASSLGQQGGYGYTF. The covered CDR3 bases are TGTGCCAGCAGCTTAGGTCAACAGGGCGGGTATGGC.

With regard to this clone: The CDR3 end is not reached by the read, which stops 3 residues before it; the germline J gene fills it in. J is TRBJ2-5 and V is TRBV9, with TRBD2 matching 16 bases. The CDR3 is 17 residues long. V shed 3 bases, J shed 2 bases, and the junction held 4 bases outside the gene matches. Germline V CDR1 and CDR2: SGDLS, YYNGEE. CDR3 amino acids: CASSAGLAGGIQETQYF. CDR3 DNA, as far as it was read: TGTGCCAGCAGCGCGGGACTAGCGGGGGGGATTCAAGAGACC.

Concerning this clone itself: With the read ending 3 residues before the CDR3 end, the germline J gene is used to fill in that end. The chain couples TRBV5-1 to TRBJ1-4; 8 nucleotides line up with TRBD1. Looked up from germline, CDR1 is SGHRS and CDR2 is YFSETQ. Unmatched junction bases numbered 10, after V lost 4 bases and J lost 8 bases. CDR3 length: 15 amino acids. The CDR3 sequence is CASSPSGGQGEKLFF. The sequenced CDR3 bases are TGCGCCAGCAGCCCCTCAGGGGGCCAGGGGGAAAAA.

This CDR3 reads CASSPPGQGYEQYF. CDR3 bases read: TGTGCCAGCAGTCCCCCCGGACAGGGCTACGAG. This sequence joins TRBV12-3 or TRBV12-4 and TRBJ2-7, with 8 bases matching TRBD1. The CDR3 end lies 3 residues beyond the end of the read and is filled in from the germline J gene. CDR3 length: 14 amino acids. Germline trimming cut 5 bases from V and 3 bases from J; bases unmatched to any gene: 6.

Note on this clone: Sequencing ends 3 residues short of the CDR3 end; the germline J gene provides the rest. This chain joins TRBV7-6 and TRBJ2-3; TRBD1 matches 8 bases. V was clipped by 4 bases and J by 2 bases; unmatched bases: 14. This CDR3 spans 18 amino acids. CDR1 is SGHVS and CDR2 is FNYEAQ in the germline V gene. The CDR3 spells CASSSSPESGGSTDTQYF. The covered CDR3 bases are TGTGCCAGCAGCTCCTCCCCGGAATCAGGGGGCTCCACAGATACG.

A note on this clone: With the read ending 3 residues before the CDR3 end, the germline J gene is used to fill in that end. The rearrangement joins TRBV28 to TRBJ2-3; the match to TRBD2 covers 11 bases. This CDR3 has 16 residues. The germline V gene encodes CDR1 MDHEN and CDR2 SYDVKM. The trim removed 7 bases at V and 2 bases at J, leaving 8 bases unmatched. CDR3: CASTPGTSGDTDTQYF. Partial CDR3 DNA: TGTGCCAGCACCCCTGGGACTAGCGGTGACACAGATACG.

About this clone itself: The read ends 3 residues shy of where the CDR3 ends; the end is completed using the germline J gene. The chain recombines TRBV7-9 with TRBJ1-6; D gene ambiguous. The CDR3 length is 14 residues. V shed 1 base and J shed 5 bases, with 6 bases lying between them. Germline V gene lookup returns CDR1 SEHNR and CDR2 FQNEAQ (reference sequence). CDR3 sequence reads: CASSLDTDNSPLHF. The CDR3 bases that were read are TGTGCCAGCAGCTTAGATACGGATAATTCACCC. Together with reference TRBV7-9 and TRBJ1-6, the CDR3 gives the full variable domain: DTGVSQNPRHKITKRGQNVTFRCDPISEHNRLYWYRQTLGQGPEFLTYFQNEAQLEKSRLLSDRFSAERPKGSFSTLEIQRTEQGDSAMYLCASSLDTDNSPLHFGNGTRLTVT.

This CDR3 is CSAPRQGSTEAFF. The sequenced CDR3 bases are TGCAGTGCTCCACGTCAGGGGTCCACTGAA. The chain carries TRBV20-1 and TRBJ1-1, with D possibly TRBD1 on 6 matching bases. Read data end 3 residues before the CDR3 end; the end is taken from the germline J gene. The V end was cut by 5 bases, the J end by 4 bases, with 14 bases between. The CDR3 is 13 amino acids. CDR1 DFQATT and CDR2 SNEGSKA come from the germline V gene (reference sequence).

Worth noting for this clone: The read halts 3 residues ahead of the CDR3 end, with the missing end drawn from the germline J gene. This sequence joins TRBV7-2 and TRBJ2-2, with D possibly TRBD2 on 5 matching bases. The CDR3 consists of 14 residues. The germline CDR1 and CDR2 sequences are SGHTA and FQGNSA. V dropped 1 base and J dropped 6 bases, with 9 bases sitting between them. The sequenced CDR3 bases are TGTGCCAGCAGCTTAGGGACTGCGGCCGGGGAG. Translating gives CASSLGTAAGE. The CDR3 reads in full as CASSLGTAAGELFF. Drawing the rest from reference TRBV7-2 and TRBJ2-2, the complete variable domain is GAGVSQSPSNKVTEKGKDVELRCDPISGHTALYWYRQSLGQGLEFLIYFQGNSAPDKSGLPSDRFSAERTGGSVSTLTIQRTQQEDSAVYLCASSLGTAAGELFFGEGSRLTVL.

As concerns this clone: The observed sequence ends 3 residues before the CDR3 terminus, with the missing tail filled in from the germline J gene. The J gene is TRBJ2-7, the V gene TRBV5-3; D is possibly TRBD2 (6 bases). TRBV5-3 is an ORF; its function is uncertain. The CDR3 totals 15 residues. Trimming left V 4 bases short and J 0 bases short, with 14 bases between. CDR3 DNA (partial): TGTGCCAGAAGCGGGGGGACTCGCAGCTCCTACGAG. As protein: CARSGGTRSSYE. The entire CDR3 protein reads CARSGGTRSSYEQYF.

Note on this clone: The read finishes 3 residues shy of the CDR3 end, and the germline J gene is used to complete it. The chain is built from TRBV20-1 and TRBJ1-1, with 7 bases aligning to TRBD1. CDR1 and CDR2 from the germline V gene are DFQATT and SNEGSKA (reference sequence). The CDR3 loop spans 13 amino acids. Germline trimming cut 3 bases from V and 4 bases from J; bases unmatched to any gene: 5. CDR3 sequence: CSARGQSITEAFF. Incomplete CDR3 DNA: TGCAGTGCTAGGGGACAGTCAATCACTGAA.

The part of the CDR3 DNA that was read is TGTGCCAGCAGCGGGGTGGCGGGGGGAAACAATGAG. Amino acid sequence: CASSGVAGGNNE. In full, the CDR3 reads CASSGVAGGNNEQFF. The chain has TRBV7-6 and TRBJ2-1; 8 bases map to TRBD2. The read ends 3 residues early relative to the CDR3; the germline J gene fills the gap. This CDR3 comprises 15 residues. V shed 5 bases, J shed 5 bases, and the junction held 8 bases outside the gene matches. Germline-derived CDR1 and CDR2 are SGHVS and FNYEAQ.

Regarding this clone: The read falls 3 residues short of the CDR3 end, and the missing part is taken from the germline J gene. The chain links TRBV30 to TRBJ1-4; 10 bases map to TRBD1. The CDR3 spans 14 residues. V trimming: 2 bases; J trimming: 6 bases; junction bases outside the gene matches: 3. Germline V gene data show CDR1 as GTSNPN and CDR2 as SVGIG (reference sequence). The CDR3 DNA, read in part, is TGTGCCTGGAGTCTCGGGACAGGGGATGAAAAA. Its translation is CAWSLGTGDEK. In full, the CDR3 is CAWSLGTGDEKLFF.